These 20 T cell receptor beta chains were sequenced from one sample in a study of T cell responses to AZD1222 COVID-19 vaccine. Generated by immunoSEQ multiplex PCR, the TCRdb table keeps only in-frame clones and is missing some. The sample includes fewer than 110,000 clones, about 90% of them seen just once. Sequenced here: peripheral blood, sampled 28 days after the second AZD1222 dose. These TCRs come from an adult who received the AZD1222 COVID-19 vaccine.

The rearrangement uses TRBV19 and TRBJ2-4, with D perhaps matching TRBD2 (6 bases). CDR3 size: 15 residues. Germline V gene sequence: CDR1 LNHDA, CDR2 SQIVND (reference sequence). Trimming left V 4 bases short and J 1 base short, with 11 bases between. DNA of the CDR3: TGTGCCAGTAGTAGTAGCGGATTGGCCAAAAACATTCAGTACTTC. Translation: CASSSSGLAKNIQYF.

This sequence joins TRBV27 and TRBJ2-1; perhaps D is TRBD1 or TRBD2 (5 bases each). V was pared by 5 bases and J by 8 bases, with 25 bases between. Germline CDR1 MNHEY, CDR2 SMNVEV (reference sequence). This CDR3 has 17 amino acids. The CDR3 spells CASSKLPGPYPSYEQFF. CDR3 DNA sequence: TGTGCCAGCAGTAAATTGCCGGGACCCTACCCCTCTTATGAGCAGTTCTTC.

V usage is TRBV4-1 and J usage is TRBJ1-2; D is uncertain. The germline V gene encodes CDR1 MGHRA and CDR2 YSYEKL. The CDR3 sequence is 15 residues long. Between the trimmed V and J ends, which lost 3 bases and 3 bases, there was a span of 14 bases. The CDR3 DNA reads as TGCGCCAGCAGCCATCCTCTCGGTTCTTACTATGGCTACACCTTC. Encoded protein: CASSHPLGSYYGYTF.

The CDR3 is CASSLGGTSTDTQYF. In DNA form, the CDR3 reads TGTGCCAGCAGTTTAGGGGGAACAAGCACAGATACGCAGTATTTT. This rearrangement joins TRBV6-5 to TRBJ2-3; D may be TRBD1 (6 bases). The germline CDR1 and CDR2 sequences are MNHEY and SVGAGI. The CDR3 extends over 15 amino acids. Deletions cut 4 bases from V and 0 bases from J, with 11 bases between.

V usage is TRBV28 and J usage is TRBJ1-2, with a possible D match to TRBD1 (5 bases). In germline, CDR1 is MDHEN, CDR2 SYDVKM. The CDR3 sequence is 13 residues long. V was cut by 2 bases and J by 7 bases, with 11 bases left in between. CDR3 nucleotides: TGTGCCAGCAGTTTACGCAGGGTATCTGGCTACACCTTC. Its translation is CASSLRRVSGYTF.

This chain joins TRBV19 and TRBJ1-1; D is unclear. The germline V gene has CDR1 LNHDA and CDR2 SQIVND (reference sequence). CDR3 length: 12 amino acids. Between the trimmed V and J ends, which lost 8 bases and 1 base, there was a span of 8 bases. The CDR3 loop is CASLGWNTEAFF. CDR3 in DNA: TGTGCCAGTCTGGGCTGGAACACTGAAGCTTTCTTT.

This sequence joins TRBV19 and TRBJ2-7, with 10 bases fitting TRBD1. The CDR3 runs to 14 residues. The germline V gene encodes CDR1 LNHDA and CDR2 SQIVND (reference sequence). After removal of 5 bases from V and 6 bases from J, the junction contained 7 bases not matched to a gene. The CDR3 spells CASSSKTGGAEQYF. CDR3 bases: TGTGCCAGTAGTTCAAAGACAGGGGGCGCCGAGCAGTACTTC.

The rearrangement joins TRBV19 to TRBJ1-1; TRBD1 is a possible D gene (6 bases). The CDR3 extends over 16 amino acids. Germline lookup yields CDR1 LNHDA and CDR2 SQIVND (reference sequence). V lost 5 bases and J lost 0, with 16 bases in between. CDR3 region: CASSRTAGNMNTEAFF. CDR3 nucleotides: TGTGCCAGTAGTCGGACAGCTGGAAACATGAACACTGAAGCTTTCTTT.

The J gene is TRBJ1-6, the V gene TRBV19; D remains unclear. The CDR3 contains 14 residues. V was trimmed by 2 bases and J by 7 bases, leaving 9 bases between them. CDR1 and CDR2 from the germline V gene are LNHDA and SQIVND (reference sequence). CDR3 sequence (DNA): TGTGCCAGTAGTATAAAGTCAGCGAATTCACCCCTCCACTTT. As protein: CASSIKSANSPLHF.

V gene TRBV5-4 combines with J gene TRBJ2-5, with a weak D call TRBD1 (5 bases). Germline V gene data show CDR1 as SGHNT and CDR2 as YYREEE (reference sequence). V lost 4 bases and J lost 2, with 12 bases in between. The CDR3 length is 14 residues. The CDR3 DNA sequence: TGTGCCAGCAGCCGTGACAGCCCACAAGAGACCCAGTACTTC. Residues: CASSRDSPQETQYF.

The gene calls are TRBV14 and TRBJ1-6; D gene uncertain. Germline CDR1 and CDR2: SGHDN and FVKESK. This CDR3 comprises 13 residues. The V and J ends lost 1 base and 7 bases respectively, with 5 bases between them. CDR3 sequence reads: CASSQVRNSPLHF. The CDR3 DNA follows: TGTGCCAGCAGCCAAGTTAGGAATTCACCCCTCCACTTT.

This chain joins TRBV2 and TRBJ2-5; TRBD1 matches 9 bases. Germline V gives CDR1 SNHLY, CDR2 FYNNEI. J gave up 5 bases and V 2 bases, and 6 bases lay outside the gene matches. The CDR3 runs 15 residues. The CDR3 DNA reads TGTGCCAGCAGTGAAAGGGGACAGGGATATGAGACCCAGTACTTC. It specifies CASSERGQGYETQYF.

A single count supports this clone. This rearrangement joins TRBV6-5 to TRBJ2-2; D uncertain. The CDR3 runs 15 residues. V was cut by 2 bases and J by 1 base, with 8 bases left in between. Germline-derived CDR1 and CDR2 are MNHEY and SVGAGI. The CDR3 DNA follows: TGTGCCAGCAGTTACAGGGTGAGGAACACCGGGGAGCTGTTTTTT. Protein: CASSYRVRNTGELFF.

In nucleotides, the CDR3 is TGTGCCAGCAGCCCTAGACAGGATGAGCAGTTCTTC. Protein product: CASSPRQDEQFF. The chain is built from TRBV3-1 (or the pseudogene TRBV3-2) and TRBJ2-1; tentative D call: TRBD1 (6 bases). V dropped 4 bases and J dropped 8 bases, with 9 bases sitting between them. Per germline, CDR1 LGHDT and CDR2 YNNKEL (reference sequence). There are 12 residues in the CDR3.

The chain employs TRBV27 and TRBJ1-2, with a weak D call TRBD1 (6 bases). Trimming stripped 0 bases from V and 1 base from J, with 12 bases between. Germline CDR1 and CDR2: MNHEY and SMNVEV (reference sequence). The length of the CDR3 is 16 residues. This CDR3 is CASSLSRQAFNYGYTF. In nucleotides, the CDR3 is TGTGCCAGCAGTTTATCGAGACAGGCCTTTAACTATGGCTACACCTTC.

This chain links TRBV5-4 with TRBJ2-3; D gene uncertain. In germline, CDR1 is SGHNT, CDR2 YYREEE (reference sequence). The CDR3 is 15 residues long. V gave up 0 bases and J gave up 1 base, with 9 bases separating them. The CDR3 here is CASSLAGTGTDTQYF. CDR3 sequence (DNA): TGTGCCAGCAGCTTGGCTGGCACTGGCACAGATACGCAGTATTTT. The variable domain in full, completed from reference TRBV5-4 and TRBJ2-3, reads ETGVTQSPTHLIKTRGQQVTLRCSSQSGHNTVSWYQQALGQGPQFIFQYYREEENGRGNFPPRFSGLQFPNYSSELNVNALELDDSALYLCASSLAGTGTDTQYFGPGTRLTVL.

This chain links TRBV19 with TRBJ1-6; no clear D. Trimming took off 4 bases at V and 14 bases at J, with 9 bases between the two ends. CDR1 and CDR2 from the germline V gene are LNHDA and SQIVND (reference sequence). This CDR3 spans 11 amino acids. The CDR3 reads CASSTARTLHF. The CDR3 DNA sequence: TGTGCCAGTAGTACGGCGCGCACCCTCCACTTT.

The rearrangement links TRBV24-1 to TRBJ2-1; TRBD1 is a possible D gene (6 bases). The germline gives CDR1 KGHDR, CDR2 SFDVKD. Trimming removed 4 bases at V and 5 bases at J, with 8 bases between. The CDR3 is 13 amino acids. The CDR3 DNA reads TGTGCCACCAGTGAATGGACAGACAATGAGCAGTTCTTC. Protein product: CATSEWTDNEQFF.

The chain employs TRBV9 and TRBJ2-1; 9 bases align to TRBD2. From germline, CDR1 is SGDLS and CDR2 YYNGEE. The V and J ends lost 3 bases and 10 bases, in that order; junction bases with no gene match: 2. The length of the CDR3 is 12 residues. The CDR3 protein is CASSDGLAEQFF. The CDR3 DNA reads as TGTGCCAGCAGCGACGGACTAGCGGAGCAGTTCTTC. Based on the CDR3 plus reference TRBV9 and TRBJ2-1, the full variable domain is DSGVTQTPKHLITATGQRVTLRCSPRSGDLSVYWYQQSLDQGLQFLIQYYNGEERAKGNILERFSAQQFPDLHSELNLSSLELGDSALYFCASSDGLAEQFFGPGTRLTVL.

This chain connects TRBV27 to TRBJ2-3; TRBD2 matches at 11 bases. The CDR3 runs to 14 residues. V lost 6 bases, J lost 4 bases, and 3 bases stayed unmatched. Germline loops: CDR1 MNHEY, CDR2 SMNVEV (reference sequence). The CDR3 DNA reads TGTGCCAGCAGGGTAGCGGGGGGGGCAGATACGCAGTATTTT. Protein: CASRVAGGADTQYF.